This T cell receptor beta chain is from a study of human T cells and chemical hapten exposure. The study, taken as a whole, reports: Sensitizing to DPC left TCRs with a frequency above 1 in 1000 unaltered.

This CDR3 region has 15 residues. Germline CDR1 reads LGHNA; CDR2 reads YSLEER. TCRdb called the RACE reads again in MiXCR, with one record for every CDR3 protein. The sample records roughly 380,000 distinct CDR3 sequences, 4% to 6% being singletons. This clonotype showed up many times. The target antigen is unknown. Its ends do not fully match the called genes, so a read error is possible. Documented time point: pre-sensitization, week 0. Noted treatment: therapeutic diphenylcyclopropenone sensitization with weekly scalp DPC. Blood draws preceded each patch test application. This sample comprised whole blood, obtained in connection with sensitization to the hapten diphenylcyclopropenone (DPC). The chain is built from TRBV4-3 and TRBJ2-2; 8 bases map to TRBD2. This clonotype was obtained from a woman aged 45-65 years with alopecia areata. Some clones in this sample may be carry-over from other donors' samples. The CDR3 bases are TGTGCCAGCAGCCAAGGGCTAGCGGGCACCGGGGAGCTGTTTTTT. Translation: CASSQGLAGTGELFF.